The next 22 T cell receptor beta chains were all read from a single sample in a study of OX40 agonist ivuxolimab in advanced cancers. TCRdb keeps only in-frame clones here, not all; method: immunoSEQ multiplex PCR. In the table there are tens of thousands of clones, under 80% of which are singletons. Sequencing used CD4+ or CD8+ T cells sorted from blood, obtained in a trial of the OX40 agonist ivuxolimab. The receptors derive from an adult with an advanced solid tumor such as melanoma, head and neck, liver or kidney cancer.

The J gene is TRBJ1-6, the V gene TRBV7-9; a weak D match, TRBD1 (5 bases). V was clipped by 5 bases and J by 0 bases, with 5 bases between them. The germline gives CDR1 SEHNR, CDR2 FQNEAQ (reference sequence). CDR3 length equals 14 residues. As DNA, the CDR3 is TGTGCCAGCAGCAGGGGCTCCTATAATTCACCCCTCCACTTT. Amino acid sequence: CASSRGSYNSPLHF.

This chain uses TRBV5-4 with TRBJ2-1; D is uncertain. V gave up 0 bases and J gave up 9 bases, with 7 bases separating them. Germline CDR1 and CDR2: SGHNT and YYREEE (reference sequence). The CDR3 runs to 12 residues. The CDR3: CASSLEGREQFF. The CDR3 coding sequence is TGTGCCAGCAGCTTGGAGGGCCGTGAGCAGTTCTTC.

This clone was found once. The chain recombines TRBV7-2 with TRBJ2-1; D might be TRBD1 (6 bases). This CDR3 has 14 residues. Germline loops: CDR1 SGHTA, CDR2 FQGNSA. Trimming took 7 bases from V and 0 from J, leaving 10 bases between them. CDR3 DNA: TGTGCCAGCAATCCGACAGGCTCCTACAATGAGCAGTTCTTC. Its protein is CASNPTGSYNEQFF.

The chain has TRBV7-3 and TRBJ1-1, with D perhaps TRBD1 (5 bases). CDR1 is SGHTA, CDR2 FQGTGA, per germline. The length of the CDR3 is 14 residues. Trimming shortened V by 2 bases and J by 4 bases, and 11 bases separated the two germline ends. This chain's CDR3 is CASSLETGSTEAFF. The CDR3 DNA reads TGTGCCAGCAGCTTAGAAACAGGTTCCACTGAAGCTTTCTTT.

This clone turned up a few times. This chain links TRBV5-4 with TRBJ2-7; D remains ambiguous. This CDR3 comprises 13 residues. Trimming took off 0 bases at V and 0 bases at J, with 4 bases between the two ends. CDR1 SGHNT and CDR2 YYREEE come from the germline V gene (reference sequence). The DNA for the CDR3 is TGTGCCAGCAGCTTGGCCCTCTCCTACGAGCAGTACTTC. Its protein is CASSLALSYEQYF. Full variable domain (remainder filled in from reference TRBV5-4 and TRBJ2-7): ETGVTQSPTHLIKTRGQQVTLRCSSQSGHNTVSWYQQALGQGPQFIFQYYREEENGRGNFPPRFSGLQFPNYSSELNVNALELDDSALYLCASSLALSYEQYFGPGTRLTVT.

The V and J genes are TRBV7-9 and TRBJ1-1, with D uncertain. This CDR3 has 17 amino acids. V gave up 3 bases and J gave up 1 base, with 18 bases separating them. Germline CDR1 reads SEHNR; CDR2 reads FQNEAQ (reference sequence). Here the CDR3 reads CASSLASGGRTNTEAFF. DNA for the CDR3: TGTGCCAGCAGCTTGGCCAGCGGTGGCAGGACGAACACTGAAGCTTTCTTT.

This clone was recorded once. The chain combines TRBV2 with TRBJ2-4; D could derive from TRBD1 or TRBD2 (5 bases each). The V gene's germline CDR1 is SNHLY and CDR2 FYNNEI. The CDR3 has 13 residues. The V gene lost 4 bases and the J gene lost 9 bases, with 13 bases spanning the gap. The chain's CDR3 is CASSVRGDGIQYF. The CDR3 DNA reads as TGTGCCAGCAGTGTCAGAGGGGATGGCATTCAGTACTTC.

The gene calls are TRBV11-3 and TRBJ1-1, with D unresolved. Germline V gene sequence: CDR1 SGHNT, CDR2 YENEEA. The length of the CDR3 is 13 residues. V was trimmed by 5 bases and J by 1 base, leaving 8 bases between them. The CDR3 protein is CASSKETNTEAFF. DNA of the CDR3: TGTGCCAGCAGCAAAGAGACGAACACTGAAGCTTTCTTT. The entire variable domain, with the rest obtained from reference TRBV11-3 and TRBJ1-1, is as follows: EAGVVQSPRYKIIEKKQPVAFWCNPISGHNTLYWYLQNLGQGPELLIRYENEEAVDDSQLPKDRFSAERLKGVDSTLKIQPAELGDSAVYLCASSKETNTEAFFGQGTRLTVV.

DNA for the CDR3: TGCAGCGTTGAGAGACGGCTACTGAACACTGAAGCTTTCTTT. It specifies CSVERRLLNTEAFF. The V call is TRBV29-1, the J call TRBJ1-1, with D unclear. CDR3 size: 14 residues. Germline V gene lookup returns CDR1 SQVTM and CDR2 ANQGSEA. V lost 3 bases to trimming and J lost 0 bases, with 11 bases between them.

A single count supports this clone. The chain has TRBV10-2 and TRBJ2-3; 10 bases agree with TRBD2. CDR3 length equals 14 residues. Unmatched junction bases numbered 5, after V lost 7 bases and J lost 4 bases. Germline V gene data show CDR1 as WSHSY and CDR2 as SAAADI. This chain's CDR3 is CASITGLASDTQYF. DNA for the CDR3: TGCGCCAGCATTACGGGACTAGCGTCAGATACGCAGTATTTT.

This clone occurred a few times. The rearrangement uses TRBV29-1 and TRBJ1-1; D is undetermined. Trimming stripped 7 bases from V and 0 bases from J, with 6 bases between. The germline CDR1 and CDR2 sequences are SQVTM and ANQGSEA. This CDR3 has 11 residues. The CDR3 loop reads CSGLLNTEAFF. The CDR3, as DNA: TGCAGCGGCCTACTGAACACTGAAGCTTTCTTT.

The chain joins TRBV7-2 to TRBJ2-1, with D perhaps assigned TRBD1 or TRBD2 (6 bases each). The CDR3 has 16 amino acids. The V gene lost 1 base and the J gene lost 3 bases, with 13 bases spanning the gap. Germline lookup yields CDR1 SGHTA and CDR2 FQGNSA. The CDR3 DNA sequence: TGTGCCAGCAGCTTAGTCGGAGGGGGGCTCTACAATGAGCAGTTCTTC. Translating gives CASSLVGGGLYNEQFF.

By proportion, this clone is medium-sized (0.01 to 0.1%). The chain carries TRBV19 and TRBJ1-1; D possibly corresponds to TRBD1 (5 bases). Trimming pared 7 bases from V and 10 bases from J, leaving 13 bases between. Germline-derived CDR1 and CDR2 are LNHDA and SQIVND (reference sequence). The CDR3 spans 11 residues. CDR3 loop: CASTSGLAAFF. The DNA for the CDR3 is TGTGCCAGTACCTCAGGGTTGGCAGCTTTCTTT.

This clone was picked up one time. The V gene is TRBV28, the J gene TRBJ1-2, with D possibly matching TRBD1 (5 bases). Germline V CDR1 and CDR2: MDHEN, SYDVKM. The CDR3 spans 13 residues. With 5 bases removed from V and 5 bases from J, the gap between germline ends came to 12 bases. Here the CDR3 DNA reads TGTGCCAGCAGTCCTGGGACTAGTTATGGCTACACCTTC. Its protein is CASSPGTSYGYTF.

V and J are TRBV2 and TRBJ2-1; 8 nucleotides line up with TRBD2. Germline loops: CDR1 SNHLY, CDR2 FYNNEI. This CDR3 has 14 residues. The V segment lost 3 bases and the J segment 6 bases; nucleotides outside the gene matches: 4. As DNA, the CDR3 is TGTGCCAGCAGTGAGCGGGGGGCCCTCAATGAGCAGTTCTTC. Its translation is CASSERGALNEQFF.

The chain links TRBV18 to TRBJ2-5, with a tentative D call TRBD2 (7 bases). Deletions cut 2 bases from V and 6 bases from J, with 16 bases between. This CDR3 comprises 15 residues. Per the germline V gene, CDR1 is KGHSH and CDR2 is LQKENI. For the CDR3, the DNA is TGTGCCAGCTCACCAGAGGGGGGGACTGGAAAGACCCAGTACTTC. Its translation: CASSPEGGTGKTQYF.

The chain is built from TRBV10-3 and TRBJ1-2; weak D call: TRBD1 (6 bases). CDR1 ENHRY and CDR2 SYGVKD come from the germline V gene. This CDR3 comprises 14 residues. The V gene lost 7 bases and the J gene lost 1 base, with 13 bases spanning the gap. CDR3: CAIKGDVDNYGYTF. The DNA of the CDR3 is TGTGCCATCAAGGGGGACGTCGATAACTATGGCTACACCTTC.

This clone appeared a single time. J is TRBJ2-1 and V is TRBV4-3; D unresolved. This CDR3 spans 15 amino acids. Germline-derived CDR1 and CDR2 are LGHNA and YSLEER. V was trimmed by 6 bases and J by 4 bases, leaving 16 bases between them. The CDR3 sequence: CASRPALTEYNEQFF. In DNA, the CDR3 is TGCGCCAGCAGACCCGCCTTGACTGAATACAATGAGCAGTTCTTC.

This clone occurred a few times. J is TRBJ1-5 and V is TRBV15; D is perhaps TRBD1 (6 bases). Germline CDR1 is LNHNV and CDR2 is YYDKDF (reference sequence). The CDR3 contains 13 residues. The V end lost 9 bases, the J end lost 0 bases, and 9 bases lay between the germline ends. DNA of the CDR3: TGTGCCACAAGGGGGGATAGCAATCAGCCCCAGCATTTT. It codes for CATRGDSNQPQHF.

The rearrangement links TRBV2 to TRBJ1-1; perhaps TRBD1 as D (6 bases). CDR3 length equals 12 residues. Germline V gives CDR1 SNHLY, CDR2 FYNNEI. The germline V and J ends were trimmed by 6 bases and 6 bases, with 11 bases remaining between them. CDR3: CASSLQGAEAFF. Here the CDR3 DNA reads TGTGCCAGCAGCCTACAGGGAGCTGAAGCTTTCTTT.

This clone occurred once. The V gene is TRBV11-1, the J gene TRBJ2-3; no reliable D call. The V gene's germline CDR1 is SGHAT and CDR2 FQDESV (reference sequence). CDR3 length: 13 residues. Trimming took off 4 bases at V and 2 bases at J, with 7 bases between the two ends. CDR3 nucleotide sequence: TGTGCCAGCAGCTCCGCATACACAGATACGCAGTATTTT. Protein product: CASSSAYTDTQYF.

The CDR3 coding sequence is TGTGCCAGCAGTCGAACTACGAGCCTCCACTTT. Its protein is CASSRTTSLHF. V and J are TRBV12-1 and TRBJ1-6. TRBV12-1 is tagged as a pseudogene. This CDR3 has 11 amino acids.